This TCR beta chain came from a study of blood T cells in healthy people across ages. Only a few counts were recorded for this clonotype. It was with a sample-barcoded 5' primer and a J-beta primer mix that a second PCR of roughly 6 to 12 cycles was run. Researchers report that a template-switch adaptor with 12 random nucleotides tagged each cDNA molecule. TCRdb redid the calling of the 5' RACE reads with MiXCR, one entry per CDR3 protein. Altogether 1,300,000 or so distinct CDR3 sequences are present, approximately 60% being singletons, with the ten largest covering under 8.5%. The CDR3 covers 15 residues. V gave up 4 bases and J gave up 0 bases, with 10 bases separating them.

Sequences were obtained from blood. The receptor comes from a man in his late teens or twenties in good health. This sequence joins TRBV12-3 or TRBV12-4 and TRBJ1-5, with a possible D match to TRBD1 (6 bases). DNA of the CDR3: TGTGCCAGCAGTTCCTCAGGGGTTAGCAATCAGCCCCAGCATTTT. Translation: CASSSSGVSNQPQHF.